This is a list of T cell receptor beta chains from one sample in a study of cytomegalovirus exposure and HLA in healthy donors. Data came from immunoSEQ multiplex PCR; TCRdb stores just in-frame clones and leaves some out. Counted here are 150,000 to 200,000 clones, around 82% occurring once; the ten biggest clones make up around a tenth. Sequenced input: PBMCs. These receptors were obtained from a man aged 50-60 years in good health and CMV-seropositive. Both conserved end residues are part of each CDR3. D genes are given only for firm matches. Only part of the rows carry a size: once, few, many, or a class if the clone is expanded.

d_gene: TRBD1
v_gene: TRBV7-9
j_gene: TRBJ1-1
abundance: few
CDR3nt: TGTGCCAGCATCCTCTTTAAGGACAGGGGCACTGAAGCTTTCTTT
CDR3aa: CASILFKDRGTEAFF

d_gene: .
v_gene: TRBV30
j_gene: TRBJ2-4
abundance: .
CDR3nt: TGTGCCTGGACTCGGACTGATATAGCCAAAAACATTCAGTACTTC
CDR3aa: CAWTRTDIAKNIQYF

d_gene: .
v_gene: TRBV9
j_gene: TRBJ2-5
abundance: .
CDR3nt: TGTGCCAGCAGCGAGTTCGGCGGGTATGAGACCCAGTACTTC
CDR3aa: CASSEFGGYETQYF

d_gene: .
v_gene: TRBV6-5
j_gene: TRBJ1-5
abundance: .
CDR3nt: TGTGCCAGCAGTTCGCAGGGTGCCTATAGCAATCAGCCCCAGCATTTT
CDR3aa: CASSSQGAYSNQPQHF

d_gene: TRBD1
v_gene: TRBV4-2
j_gene: TRBJ2-3
abundance: once
CDR3nt: TGTGCCAGCAGCCAGAGGGGGACAGATCTAGATACGCAGTATTTT
CDR3aa: CASSQRGTDLDTQYF

d_gene: .
v_gene: TRBV20-1
j_gene: TRBJ2-7
abundance: .
CDR3nt: TGCAGTGCTCTGGACAGCTACGAGCAGTACTTC
CDR3aa: CSALDSYEQYF

d_gene: .
v_gene: TRBV11-1
j_gene: TRBJ2-3
abundance: .
CDR3nt: TGTGCCAGCAGCCCGGGGGACACAGATACGCAGTATTTT
CDR3aa: CASSPGDTDTQYF

d_gene: TRBD1
v_gene: TRBV6-5
j_gene: TRBJ2-3
abundance: .
CDR3nt: TGTGCCAGCAGTTACCTGAATGACAGGGGGACAGATACGCAGTATTTT
CDR3aa: CASSYLNDRGTDTQYF

d_gene: TRBD1
v_gene: TRBV28
j_gene: TRBJ2-1
abundance: few
CDR3nt: TGTGCCAGCAGTTTGCCGGGACAGGGTTCCCGCAATGAGCAGTTCTTC
CDR3aa: CASSLPGQGSRNEQFF

d_gene: .
v_gene: TRBV6-1
j_gene: TRBJ1-5
abundance: once
CDR3nt: TGTGCCAGCAGCAAACAGGGTGCTAGCAATCAGCCCCAGCATTTT
CDR3aa: CASSKQGASNQPQHF

d_gene: TRBD1
v_gene: TRBV2
j_gene: TRBJ2-1
abundance: few
CDR3nt: TGTGCCAGTAGGGACAGTTCCTACAATGAGCAGTTCTTC
CDR3aa: CASRDSSYNEQFF

d_gene: TRBD1
v_gene: TRBV29-1
j_gene: TRBJ2-3
abundance: once
CDR3nt: TGCAGCGTTGCCGGGACAGGGGGCGCCACAGATACGCAGTATTTT
CDR3aa: CSVAGTGGATDTQYF

d_gene: .
v_gene: TRBV4-3
j_gene: TRBJ1-2
abundance: .
CDR3nt: TGCGCCAGCAGCCAACTCACCAGTCACGATGGCTACACCTTC
CDR3aa: CASSQLTSHDGYTF

d_gene: .
v_gene: TRBV4-1
j_gene: TRBJ2-5
abundance: .
CDR3nt: TGCGCCAGCAGCCAACGAGTACTTACCCAAGAGACCCAGTACTTC
CDR3aa: CASSQRVLTQETQYF

d_gene: TRBD1
v_gene: TRBV5-1
j_gene: TRBJ2-7
abundance: .
CDR3nt: TGCGCCAGCAGCTGGAATCCGGGACAGGCTGCCTACGAGCAGTACTTC
CDR3aa: CASSWNPGQAAYEQYF

d_gene: TRBD1
v_gene: TRBV7-9
j_gene: TRBJ2-7
abundance: .
CDR3nt: TGTGCCAGCAGCCCGGGACAGGGGGCTTACGAGCAGTACTTC
CDR3aa: CASSPGQGAYEQYF

d_gene: TRBD2
v_gene: TRBV2
j_gene: TRBJ2-1
abundance: .
CDR3nt: TGTGCCAGCAGTGAACCGGGGGGAGGGTTCCACAATGAGCAGTTCTTC
CDR3aa: CASSEPGGGFHNEQFF

d_gene: TRBD1
v_gene: TRBV7-9
j_gene: TRBJ2-3
abundance: .
CDR3nt: TGTGCCAGCAGCCCACCCGGGACAGGGGACGCAGATACGCAGTATTTT
CDR3aa: CASSPPGTGDADTQYF

d_gene: .
v_gene: TRBV7-3
j_gene: TRBJ2-7
abundance: .
CDR3nt: TGTGCCAGCAGGGAAAATCCCGGACAGGAGCAGTACTTC
CDR3aa: CASRENPGQEQYF

d_gene: TRBD1
v_gene: TRBV5-5
j_gene: TRBJ1-2
abundance: .
CDR3nt: TGTGCCAGCAGCTTGGGTTCCAGGGGGCAAAACTATGGCTACACCTTC
CDR3aa: CASSLGSRGQNYGYTF

d_gene: TRBD1
v_gene: TRBV28
j_gene: TRBJ1-2
abundance: .
CDR3nt: TGTGCCAGCAGTTTGGACAGGATTACCTATGGCTACACCTTC
CDR3aa: CASSLDRITYGYTF

d_gene: TRBD1
v_gene: TRBV9
j_gene: TRBJ1-6
abundance: .
CDR3nt: TGTGCCAGCAGCCCCCGGGACAGACCACCCCTCCACTTT
CDR3aa: CASSPRDRPPLHF

d_gene: .
v_gene: TRBV28
j_gene: TRBJ1-4
abundance: .
CDR3nt: TGTGCCAGCGGCACCCGGGGGGGAGATGAAAAACTGTTTTTT
CDR3aa: CASGTRGGDEKLFF

d_gene: TRBD1
v_gene: TRBV19
j_gene: TRBJ1-6
abundance: .
CDR3nt: TGTGCCAGTAGTCCGACAGGGATTTCACCCCTCCACTTT
CDR3aa: CASSPTGISPLHF

d_gene: TRBD2
v_gene: TRBV19
j_gene: TRBJ2-3
abundance: .
CDR3nt: TGTGCCAGTAGTTGGACTAGCGGGATTTCAGATACGCAGTATTTT
CDR3aa: CASSWTSGISDTQYF

d_gene: TRBD1
v_gene: TRBV19
j_gene: TRBJ2-7
abundance: .
CDR3nt: TGTGCCAGTAGTGCAGGGGGCGCGTACGAGCAGTACTTC
CDR3aa: CASSAGGAYEQYF

d_gene: .
v_gene: TRBV5-1
j_gene: TRBJ2-7
abundance: .
CDR3nt: TGCGCCAGCAGTCCGATAATAAATCTCGGGGACAAGGCATCCTACGAGCAGTACTTC
CDR3aa: CASSPIINLGDKASYEQYF

d_gene: TRBD2
v_gene: TRBV4-1
j_gene: TRBJ2-7
abundance: .
CDR3nt: TGCGCCAGCAGCCAAGAAGGCGGGAGGGCCGGCTACGAGCAGTACTTC
CDR3aa: CASSQEGGRAGYEQYF

d_gene: .
v_gene: TRBV6-5
j_gene: TRBJ2-7
abundance: few
CDR3nt: TGTGCCAGCAGTCGCTCCTACGAGCAGTACTTC
CDR3aa: CASSRSYEQYF

d_gene: .
v_gene: TRBV6-6
j_gene: TRBJ1-2
abundance: .
CDR3nt: TGTGCCAGCATCCTTACGTTACAGGACTATGTGGGCTACACCTTC
CDR3aa: CASILTLQDYVGYTF

d_gene: .
v_gene: TRBV5-5
j_gene: TRBJ2-1
abundance: .
CDR3nt: TGTGCCAGCAGCTTCGAGGGTACCACCTACAATGAGCAGTTCTTC
CDR3aa: CASSFEGTTYNEQFF